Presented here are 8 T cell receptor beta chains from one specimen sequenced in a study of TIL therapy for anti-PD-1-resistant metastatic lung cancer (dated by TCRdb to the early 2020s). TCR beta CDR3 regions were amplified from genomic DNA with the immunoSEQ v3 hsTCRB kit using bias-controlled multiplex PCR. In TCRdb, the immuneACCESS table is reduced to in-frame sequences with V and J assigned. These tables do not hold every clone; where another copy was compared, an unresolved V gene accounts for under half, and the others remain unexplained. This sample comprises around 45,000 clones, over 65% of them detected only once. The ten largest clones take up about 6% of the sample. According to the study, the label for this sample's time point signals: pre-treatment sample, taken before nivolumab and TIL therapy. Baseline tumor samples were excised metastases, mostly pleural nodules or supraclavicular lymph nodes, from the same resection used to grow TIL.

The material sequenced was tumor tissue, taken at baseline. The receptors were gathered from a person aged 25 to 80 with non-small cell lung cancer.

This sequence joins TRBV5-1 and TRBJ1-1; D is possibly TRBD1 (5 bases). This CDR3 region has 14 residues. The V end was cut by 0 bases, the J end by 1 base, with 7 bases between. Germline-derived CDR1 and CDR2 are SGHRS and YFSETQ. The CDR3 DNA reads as TGCGCCAGCAGCTTGGTTGGACAGAACACTGAAGCTTTCTTT. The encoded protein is CASSLVGQNTEAFF.

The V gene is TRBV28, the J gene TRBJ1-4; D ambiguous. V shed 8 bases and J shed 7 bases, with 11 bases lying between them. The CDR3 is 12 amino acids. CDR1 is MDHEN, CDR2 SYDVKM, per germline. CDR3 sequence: CASQSLSEKLFF. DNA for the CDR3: TGTGCCAGCCAGAGCTTGAGTGAAAAACTGTTTTTT.

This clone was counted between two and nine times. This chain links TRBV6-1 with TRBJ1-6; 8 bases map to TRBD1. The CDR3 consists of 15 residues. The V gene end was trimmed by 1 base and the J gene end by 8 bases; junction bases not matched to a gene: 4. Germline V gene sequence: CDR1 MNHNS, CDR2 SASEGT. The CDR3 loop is CASSEVQGAYSPLHF. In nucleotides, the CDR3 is TGTGCCAGCAGTGAAGTTCAGGGGGCTTATTCACCCCTCCACTTT.

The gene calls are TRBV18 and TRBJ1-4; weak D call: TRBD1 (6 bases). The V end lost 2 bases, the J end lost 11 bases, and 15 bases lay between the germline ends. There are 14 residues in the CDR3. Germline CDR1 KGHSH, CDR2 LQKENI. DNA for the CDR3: TGTGCCAGCTCACCAGACTCCCGGGGGCTCAAACTGTTTTTT. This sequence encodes CASSPDSRGLKLFF.

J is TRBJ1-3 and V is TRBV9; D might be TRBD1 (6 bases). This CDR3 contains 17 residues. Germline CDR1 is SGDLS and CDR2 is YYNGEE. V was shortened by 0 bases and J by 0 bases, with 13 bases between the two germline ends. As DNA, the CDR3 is TGTGCCAGCAGCGTAGGTGGGGGGGCCTACTCTGGAAACACCATATATTTT. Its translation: CASSVGGGAYSGNTIYF.

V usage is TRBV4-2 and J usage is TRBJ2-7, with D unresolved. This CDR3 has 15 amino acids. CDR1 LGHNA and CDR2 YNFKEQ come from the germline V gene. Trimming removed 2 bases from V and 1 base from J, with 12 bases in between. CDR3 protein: CASSQTQDLSYEQYF. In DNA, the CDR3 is TGTGCCAGCAGCCAAACCCAGGACCTTTCCTACGAGCAGTACTTC.

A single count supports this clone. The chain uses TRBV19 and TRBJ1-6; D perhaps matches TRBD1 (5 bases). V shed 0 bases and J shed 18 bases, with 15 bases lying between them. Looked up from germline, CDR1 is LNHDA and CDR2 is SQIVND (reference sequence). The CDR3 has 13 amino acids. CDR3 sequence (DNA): TGTGCCAGTAGTATAGAAGACGGATACAGGACCCACTTT. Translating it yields CASSIEDGYRTHF.

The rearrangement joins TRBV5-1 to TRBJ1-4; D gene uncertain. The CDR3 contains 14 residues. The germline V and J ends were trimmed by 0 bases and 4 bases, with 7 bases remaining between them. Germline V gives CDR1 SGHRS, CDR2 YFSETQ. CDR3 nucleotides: TGCGCCAGCAGCTTGGAAGGAAATAATGAAAAACTGTTTTTT. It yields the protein CASSLEGNNEKLFF.